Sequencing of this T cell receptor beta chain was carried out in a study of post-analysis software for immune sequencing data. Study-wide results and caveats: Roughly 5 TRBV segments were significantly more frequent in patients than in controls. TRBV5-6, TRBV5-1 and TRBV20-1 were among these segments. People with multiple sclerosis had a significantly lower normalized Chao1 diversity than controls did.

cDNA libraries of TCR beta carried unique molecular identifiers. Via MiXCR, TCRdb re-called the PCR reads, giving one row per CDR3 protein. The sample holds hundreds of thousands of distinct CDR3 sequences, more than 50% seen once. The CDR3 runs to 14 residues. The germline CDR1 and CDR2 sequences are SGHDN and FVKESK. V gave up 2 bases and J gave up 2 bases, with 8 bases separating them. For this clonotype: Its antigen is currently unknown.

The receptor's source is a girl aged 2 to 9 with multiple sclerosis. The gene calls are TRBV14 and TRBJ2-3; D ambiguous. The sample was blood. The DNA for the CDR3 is TGTGCCAGCAGCCAATTACAGCCCACAGATACGCAGTATTTT. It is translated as CASSQLQPTDTQYF. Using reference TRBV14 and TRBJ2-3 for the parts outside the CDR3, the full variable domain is EAGVTQFPSHSVIEKGQTVTLRCDPISGHDNLYWYRRVMGKEIKFLLHFVKESKQDESGMPNNRFLAERTGGTYSTLKVQPAELEDSGVYFCASSQLQPTDTQYFGPGTRLTVL.